The entry below describes one T cell receptor (beta chain). What it recognizes is unknown. Using immunoSEQ multiplex PCR, the repertoire was profiled, and TCRdb retains in-frame clones only, with some absent. The sample has about 2.1 million clones; 85% to 95% are singletons. Germline V CDR1 and CDR2: SNHLY, FYNNEI. The CDR3 runs to 14 residues. V lost 6 bases and J lost 1, with 13 bases in between. The source of the sample is a study of shared clonotypes between healthy human individuals. Study information: Researchers assigned three CD4 naive, three CD4 memory, two CD8 naive and one CD8 memory plate to each donor.

CD45RO-negative, CCR7-selected cells formed the naive CD8 fraction, which excluded terminally differentiated effector memory CD45RA+ cells. Study-level results: It was expected that sequencing depth would affect clonotype sharing among donors. Sampling used blood alone; tissue repertoires probably differ.

The sequence came from a man between 18 and 29 years old in good health. Some clones in this sample may be carry-over from other donors' samples. The sample was naive CD8+ T cells from PBMCs. The V call is TRBV2, the J call TRBJ2-7, with D hard to call. The CDR3 nucleotides are TGTGCCAGCAGCGGACCGACAACATCCTACGAGCAGTACTTC. Its protein is CASSGPTTSYEQYF.